The clone carrying this T cell receptor (beta chain) was counted many times. The CDR3 sequence is 14 residues long. The germline CDR1 and CDR2 sequences are SEHNR and FQNEAQ (reference sequence). V lost 1 base and J 1 base, leaving 7 bases between the germline ends. Each CDR3 protein is one row after TCRdb ran MiXCR on the 5' RACE reads. Of 50,000 to 70,000 distinct CDR3 sequences in the sample, 3.5% to 5.5% are singletons; the top ten hold 6.9%. The data were obtained in a study of neurological immune-mediated disorders. The sequenced sample consisted of PBMCs. V gene TRBV7-9 combines with J gene TRBJ1-1; a weak D match, TRBD1 (5 bases). This clonotype was obtained from a man aged 30 to 45 with multiple sclerosis. The CDR3 protein is CASSLGGTNTEAFF. CDR3 nucleotide sequence: TGTGCCAGCAGCTTAGGAGGGACGAACACTGAAGCTTTCTTT.